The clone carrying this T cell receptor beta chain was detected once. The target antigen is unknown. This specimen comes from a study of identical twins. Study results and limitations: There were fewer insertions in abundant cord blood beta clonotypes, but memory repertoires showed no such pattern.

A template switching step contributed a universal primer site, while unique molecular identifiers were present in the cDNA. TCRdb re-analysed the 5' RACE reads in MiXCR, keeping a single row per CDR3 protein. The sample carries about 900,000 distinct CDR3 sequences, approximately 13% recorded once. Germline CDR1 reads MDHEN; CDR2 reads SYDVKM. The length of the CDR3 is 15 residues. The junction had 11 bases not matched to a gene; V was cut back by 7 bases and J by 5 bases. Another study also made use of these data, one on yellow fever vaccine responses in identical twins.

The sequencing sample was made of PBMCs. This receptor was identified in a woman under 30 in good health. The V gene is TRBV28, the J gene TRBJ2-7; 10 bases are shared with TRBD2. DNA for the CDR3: TGTGCCAGCACCCTCAGAGCGGGAGGGGTCAACGAGCAGTACTTC. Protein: CASTLRAGGVNEQYF.